This T cell receptor beta chain was captured in a study of T cells in Graves' hyperthyroidism and ophthalmopathy. RNA transcripts served as the template for amplifying TCR beta CDR3 regions. The HTBI set primed first-round TCR CDR3 RT-PCR. TCRdb passed the multiplex PCR reads through MiXCR, listing each CDR3 protein once. The sample holds 300,000 or so distinct CDR3 sequences; about a sixth are singletons and the top ten take approximately 60%. This clonotype has a count of ten or more. The TCR comes from an older woman with Graves' ophthalmopathy. Source material: blood.

CDR3 sequence (DNA): TGTGCCAGCAGCCAAGAACTAGCGGGCCACAATGAGCAGTTCTTC. As protein: CASSQELAGHNEQFF. The chain carries TRBV3-1 and TRBJ2-1, with TRBD2 matching over 9 bases. The CDR3 loop spans 15 amino acids. The ends lost 0 bases at V and 5 bases at J; junction bases unmatched: 2. Germline-derived CDR1 and CDR2 are LGHDT and YNNKEL (reference sequence).